This T cell receptor (beta chain) comes out of a study of shared clonotypes between healthy human individuals. Profiled with immunoSEQ multiplex PCR; TCRdb holds only in-frame clones, not every one. The profile covers about 600,000 clones, with 97% appearing a single time and 0.057% taken by the ten largest. The CDR3 extends over 15 amino acids. Looked up from germline, CDR1 is MDHEN and CDR2 is SYDVKM. The V and J ends lost 3 bases and 7 bases respectively, with 18 bases between them. This clone has just one count. The receptor was derived from a woman under 40 in good health. The material sequenced was naive CD4+ T cells sorted from blood. Subset given: CD45RA+ positively selected. This rearrangement joins TRBV28 to TRBJ1-1; a possible D gene is TRBD1 (6 bases). This CDR3 reads CASSFSDGTGNEAFF. The CDR3 nucleotides read TGTGCCAGCAGTTTTAGTGACGGTACAGGGAATGAAGCTTTCTTT.